These T cell receptor beta chains were read from a single sample in a study of identical twins. TCRdb re-called the 5' RACE reads through MiXCR, storing one row per CDR3 protein. The data hold hundreds of thousands of distinct CDR3 sequences, with roughly 6% observed a single time. The sample was naive T cells sorted from blood. The receptors derive from a man between 18 and 35 years old in good health. Both conserved end residues are part of each CDR3. D genes are given only for firm matches. The listing skips clone size in some rows; elsewhere it reads once, few, many or a size class.

j_gene | v_gene | d_gene | abundance | CDR3aa | CDR3nt
TRBJ2-1 | TRBV4-2 | NA | many | CASSQEGPAGAYNEQFF | TGTGCCAGCAGCCAAGAGGGCCCCGCTGGGGCCTACAATGAGCAGTTCTTC
TRBJ1-1 | TRBV11-2 | NA | many | CASSFVGDTEAFF | TGTGCCAGCAGCTTTGTGGGTGACACTGAAGCTTTCTTT
TRBJ1-6 | TRBV20-1 | TRBD1 | many | CSARVPGQGLVVSPLHF | TGCAGTGCTAGAGTCCCGGGACAGGGTTTGGTTGTTTCACCCCTCCACTTT
TRBJ2-3 | TRBV5-1 | NA | few | CASAAGITDTQYF | TGCGCCAGCGCGGCGGGAATCACAGATACGCAGTATTTT
TRBJ2-1 | TRBV5-5 | TRBD1 | few | CASSLVRRQGFDNEQFF | TGTGCCAGCAGCTTGGTTAGGCGACAGGGCTTCGACAATGAGCAGTTCTTC
TRBJ2-7 | TRBV14 | NA | many | CASSQDTYEQYF | TGTGCCAGCAGCCAAGATACCTACGAGCAGTACTTC
TRBJ1-1 | TRBV19 | NA | few | CASSTTQGPTEAFF | TGTGCCAGTAGTACCACCCAGGGCCCCACTGAAGCTTTCTTT
TRBJ2-7 | TRBV12-3/TRBV12-4 | NA | few | CASTLSYEQYF | TGTGCCAGCACCCTATCCTACGAGCAGTACTTC
TRBJ2-2 | TRBV29-1 | NA | many | CSFKSGSGGNTGELFF | TGCAGCTTTAAGTCAGGCTCTGGCGGTAACACCGGGGAGCTGTTTTTT
TRBJ2-1 | TRBV5-5 | NA | many | CASSLDRDTWQFF | TGTGCCAGCAGCTTGGACCGCGATACGTGGCAGTTCTTC
TRBJ1-1 | TRBV7-6 | NA | NA | CASSLDRSGDPDTEAFF | TGTGCCAGCAGCTTAGATCGGAGTGGGGATCCAGACACTGAAGCTTTCTTT
TRBJ2-3 | TRBV7-2 | NA | NA | CASSLGPLTDTQYF | TGTGCCAGCAGCTTAGGCCCGCTCACAGATACGCAGTATTTT
TRBJ2-1 | TRBV7-2 | TRBD2 | many | CASSLSSGGNNEQFF | TGTGCCAGCAGCTTATCTAGCGGGGGAAACAATGAGCAGTTCTTC
TRBJ1-1 | TRBV5-1 | TRBD1 | NA | CASSQPGQGVDAFF | TGCGCCAGCAGCCAACCGGGACAGGGGGTCGATGCTTTCTTT
TRBJ2-3 | TRBV5-1 | NA | few | CASSLRQTPSRDTQYF | TGCGCCAGCAGCCTTAGACAGACACCTAGTAGAGATACGCAGTATTTT
TRBJ1-1 | TRBV7-9 | TRBD1 | few | CASTTAGGTEAFF | TGTGCCAGCACCACGGCAGGGGGCACTGAAGCTTTCTTT
TRBJ2-3 | TRBV15 | NA | many | CATGTSPFRTDTQYF | TGTGCCACTGGGACTTCCCCGTTCCGAACAGATACGCAGTATTTT
TRBJ2-3 | TRBV5-6 | TRBD1 | many | CASSLVRGQKSDTQYF | TGTGCCAGCAGCTTGGTTAGGGGGCAGAAATCAGATACGCAGTATTTT
TRBJ1-1 | TRBV10-3 | NA | many | CAISRGGGEAFF | TGTGCCATCAGTAGGGGGGGCGGTGAAGCTTTCTTT
TRBJ2-5 | TRBV5-6 | NA | many | CASSPEVYQETQYF | TGTGCCAGCAGCCCGGAGGTATACCAAGAGACCCAGTACTTC
TRBJ1-4 | TRBV18 | TRBD1 | many | CASSPRTGANEKLFF | TGTGCCAGCTCACCGCGGACAGGGGCTAATGAAAAACTGTTTTTT
TRBJ2-6 | TRBV12-3/TRBV12-4 | NA | many | CASSLQGRPGANVLTF | TGTGCCAGCAGCCTACAGGGTCGCCCTGGGGCCAACGTCCTGACTTTC
TRBJ2-1 | TRBV20-1 | TRBD1 | many | CSAKLPRDSYNEQFF | TGCAGTGCTAAGTTACCCCGGGACAGCTACAATGAGCAGTTCTTC
TRBJ1-2 | TRBV18 | NA | few | CASSPGQVGANYGYTF | TGTGCCAGCTCACCAGGTCAAGTGGGCGCTAACTATGGCTACACCTTC
TRBJ2-5 | TRBV5-5 | NA | many | CASSPGPEQETQYF | TGTGCCAGCAGCCCGGGACCGGAACAAGAGACCCAGTACTTC
TRBJ2-1 | TRBV7-2 | NA | many | CASSQSVEQFF | TGTGCCAGCAGCCAGTCAGTGGAGCAGTTCTTC
TRBJ2-3 | TRBV2 | NA | NA | CASSIAENTDTQYF | TGTGCCAGCAGTATAGCGGAAAACACAGATACGCAGTATTTT
TRBJ2-2 | TRBV29-1 | NA | many | CSVADLSTGELFF | TGCAGCGTTGCGGATCTAAGCACCGGGGAGCTGTTTTTT
TRBJ2-3 | TRBV6-2/TRBV6-3 | NA | few | CACSSGGADTQYF | TGTGCCTGCAGCAGCGGCGGGGCAGATACGCAGTATTTT
TRBJ2-7 | TRBV3-1 | NA | few | CASSQPLREQYF | TGTGCCAGCAGCCAACCCTTGCGGGAGCAGTACTTC
TRBJ2-1 | TRBV20-1 | TRBD2 | many | CSAGTSGKYNEQFF | TGCAGTGCCGGGACTAGCGGAAAATACAATGAGCAGTTCTTC
TRBJ2-5 | TRBV7-9 | TRBD1 | NA | CASSDGTGQETQYF | TGTGCCAGCAGCGACGGGACAGGACAAGAGACCCAGTACTTC
TRBJ2-1 | TRBV7-8 | TRBD2 | few | CASSPRTSGTLGDNEQFF | TGTGCCAGCAGCCCGCGGACTAGCGGGACCCTTGGGGACAATGAGCAGTTCTTC
TRBJ1-2 | TRBV4-3 | TRBD1 | many | CASSQELGQGAAGSYTF | TGCGCCAGCAGCCAAGAGTTGGGACAGGGGGCGGCTGGTAGCTACACCTTC
TRBJ2-3 | TRBV2 | NA | NA | CASTAGTPVGTDTQYF | TGTGCCAGCACCGCGGGGACCCCGGTTGGCACAGATACGCAGTATTTT
TRBJ2-1 | TRBV15 | NA | many | CATSPPGPTFRDEQFF | TGTGCCACCAGCCCCCCGGGCCCTACCTTTAGGGATGAGCAGTTCTTC
TRBJ1-4 | TRBV11-3 | NA | few | CASSLDSNRVGNEKLFF | TGTGCCAGCAGCTTAGACTCGAACAGGGTTGGGAATGAAAAACTGTTTTTT
TRBJ2-5 | TRBV6-2/TRBV6-3 | NA | few | CASSPVALQETQYF | TGTGCCAGCAGTCCCGTGGCCTTACAAGAGACCCAGTACTTC